These 30 T cell receptor beta chains share one sample of origin, sequenced in a study of CXCR3-negative and CXCR3-positive naive CD8 T cells. UMI-tagged TRB cDNA libraries were built via 5' RACE. TCRdb re-called the 5' RACE reads, yielding one record per CDR3 amino acid sequence without DNA. The table for this sample gives approximately 83,000 distinct CDR3 sequences. Sequencing used naive CXCR3- CD8+ T cells from blood. Subset indicated: CD45RO-CCR7+CD27+CD95- naive CD8+ T cells lacking CXCR3 (TNR3-). The source of these receptors is a human donor in good health. Some clones in this sample may be carry-over from other donors' samples.

The chain uses TRBV27 and TRBJ2-5; TCRdb's D call of TRBD1 is untestable without DNA. The germline CDR1 and CDR2 sequences are MNHEY and SMNVEV (reference sequence). The CDR3 has 15 residues. The CDR3: CASSTLDGGQETQYF.

The rearrangement joins TRBV29-1 to TRBJ2-2. The CDR3 length is 13 residues. CDR1 and CDR2 (germline): SQVTM, ANQGSEA. The CDR3 loop reads CSAERSGTGELFF.

The chain is built from TRBV12-3 or TRBV12-4 and TRBJ1-1. The CDR3 runs 16 residues. CDR3 protein: CASSLGPGQENTEAFF.

V and J are TRBV6-5 and TRBJ2-2; the D call from TCRdb, TRBD1, cannot be confirmed without DNA. Germline V gene lookup returns CDR1 MNHEY and CDR2 SVGAGI. This CDR3 has 17 residues. The CDR3 here is CASSARDGLPNTGELFF.

The chain has TRBV29-1 and TRBJ2-5; the TRBD2 assignment by TCRdb is unverifiable without DNA. The CDR3 has 14 residues. Germline V lookup: CDR1 SQVTM, CDR2 ANQGSEA. CDR3 amino acids: CSVELAGLQETQYF.

The rearrangement uses TRBV12-3 or TRBV12-4 and TRBJ2-5; TCRdb's D call of TRBD1 is untestable without DNA. The CDR3 sequence is 15 residues long. CDR3 sequence: CASSPARGGQETQYF.

The chain has TRBV20-1 and TRBJ1-2. This CDR3 region has 11 residues. In germline, CDR1 is DFQATT, CDR2 SNEGSKA (reference sequence). CDR3 in amino acids: CSARRKDGYTF.

The chain has TRBV4-1 and TRBJ1-1; TCRdb's D gene call, TRBD1, goes unchecked for lack of DNA. Germline CDR1 and CDR2: MGHRA and YSYEKL. The CDR3 has 16 amino acids. CDR3 region: CASSEVHLRGFTEAFF.

The chain employs TRBV29-1 and TRBJ2-1; TCRdb lists TRBD1, though no DNA is available to test this call. The CDR3 spans 14 residues. Germline CDR1 SQVTM, CDR2 ANQGSEA. CDR3 sequence: CSVPGSFSYNEQFF.

The genes are TRBV5-1 and TRBJ1-1. Germline V gives CDR1 SGHRS, CDR2 YFSETQ. The CDR3 is 17 residues long. CDR3: CASSQWGGDGIAAEAFF.

CDR3 amino acids: CSVEVTALPSGANVLTF. The chain uses TRBV29-1 and TRBJ2-6; as DNA is missing, the TRBD2 call by TCRdb cannot be tested. This CDR3 has 17 residues. Germline V CDR1 and CDR2: SQVTM, ANQGSEA.

The chain is built from TRBV5-1 and TRBJ2-1; the TCRdb call, TRBD2, lacks DNA for checking. This CDR3 contains 17 residues. The V gene's germline CDR1 is SGHRS and CDR2 YFSETQ. The CDR3 is CASSLEASGRIYNEQFF. Together with reference TRBV5-1 and TRBJ2-1, the CDR3 gives the full variable domain: KAGVTQTPRYLIKTRGQQVTLSCSPISGHRSVSWYQQTPGQGLQFLFEYFSETQRNKGNFPGRFSGRQFSNSRSEMNVSTLELGDSALYLCASSLEASGRIYNEQFFGPGTRLTVL.

This rearrangement joins TRBV19 to TRBJ2-7; the TCRdb call, TRBD1, lacks DNA for checking. Germline CDR1 is LNHDA and CDR2 is SQIVND (reference sequence). This CDR3 region has 16 residues. The CDR3 protein is CASSILFGGSSYEQYF.

This chain joins TRBV29-1 and TRBJ2-7. Germline V gene data show CDR1 as SQVTM and CDR2 as ANQGSEA. The CDR3 loop spans 15 amino acids. CDR3 sequence reads: CSVELAQAIPYEQYF.

This chain uses TRBV29-1 with TRBJ2-1; TCRdb indicates TRBD1, and absent DNA this call remains unverified. The CDR3 spans 11 residues. CDR1 is SQVTM and CDR2 is ANQGSEA in the germline V gene. The CDR3 sequence is CSVLQAGEQFF.

This chain joins TRBV11-2 and TRBJ1-4. The CDR3 length is 12 residues. Per the germline V gene, CDR1 is SGHAT and CDR2 is FQNNGV. CDR3 amino acids: CASSFFGEKLFF. Supplemented by reference TRBV11-2 and TRBJ1-4, the full variable domain reads EAGVAQSPRYKIIEKRQSVAFWCNPISGHATLYWYQQILGQGPKLLIQFQNNGVVDDSQLPKDRFSAERLKGVDSTLKIQPAKLEDSAVYLCASSFFGEKLFFGSGTQLSVL.

The rearrangement joins TRBV6-2 or TRBV6-3 to TRBJ2-1; TCRdb's D call, TRBD1, is unchecked because there is no DNA. CDR1 MNHEY and CDR2 SVGEGT come from the germline V gene. The CDR3 runs 11 residues. The CDR3 spells CASATGLEQFF.

This chain uses TRBV5-1 with TRBJ2-7; the D call from TCRdb, TRBD1, cannot be confirmed without DNA. The CDR3 contains 15 residues. Germline CDR1 is SGHRS and CDR2 is YFSETQ. CDR3 sequence reads: CASSQMGTGSREQYF.

This chain joins TRBV29-1 and TRBJ1-1. Per the germline V gene, CDR1 is SQVTM and CDR2 is ANQGSEA. This CDR3 has 15 amino acids. The CDR3 region is CSVEIFRDSGTEAFF. The whole variable domain, remainder taken from reference TRBV29-1 and TRBJ1-1, is SAVISQKPSRDICQRGTSLTIQCQVDSQVTMMFWYRQQPGQSLTLIATANQGSEATYESGFVIDKFPISRPNLTFSTLTVSNMSPEDSSIYLCSVEIFRDSGTEAFFGQGTRLTVV.

The chain has TRBV29-1 and TRBJ2-3; the TCRdb D gene call, TRBD2, has no DNA to confirm it. The CDR3 runs 15 residues. Germline V CDR1 and CDR2: SQVTM, ANQGSEA. CDR3: CSASLAGFSTDTQYF.

The CDR3 here is CASSADGAYEQYF. This rearrangement joins TRBV12-3 or TRBV12-4 to TRBJ2-7. The CDR3 has 13 residues.

The J gene is TRBJ2-3, the V gene TRBV5-6. This CDR3 is 12 amino acids long. Germline CDR1 reads SGHDT; CDR2 reads YYEEEE. The CDR3 sequence is CASSLVADTQYF.

V is TRBV7-8 and J is TRBJ1-5; TCRdb's D call of TRBD1 is untestable without DNA. The V gene's germline CDR1 is SGHVS and CDR2 FQNEAQ. The CDR3 has 14 residues. CDR3: CASSRDRAGQPQHF.

V is TRBV28 and J is TRBJ2-2; checking the TCRdb D call of TRBD2 is not possible without DNA. The CDR3 is made up of 18 amino acids. Per germline, CDR1 MDHEN and CDR2 SYDVKM. The CDR3 reads CASLRVLAGLGSGGELFF.

The V gene is TRBV29-1, the J gene TRBJ2-4. The CDR3 consists of 15 residues. In germline, CDR1 is SQVTM, CDR2 ANQGSEA. This CDR3 is CSVEDGLVAKNIQYF. The entire variable domain, with the rest obtained from reference TRBV29-1 and TRBJ2-4, is as follows: SAVISQKPSRDICQRGTSLTIQCQVDSQVTMMFWYRQQPGQSLTLIATANQGSEATYESGFVIDKFPISRPNLTFSTLTVSNMSPEDSSIYLCSVEDGLVAKNIQYFGAGTRLSVL.

V and J are TRBV5-1 and TRBJ2-7; TCRdb designates TRBD1, a call that cannot be tested without DNA. The CDR3 consists of 13 residues. Germline V gives CDR1 SGHRS, CDR2 YFSETQ. The CDR3 region is CASSGGQLSEQYF.

The chain carries TRBV11-3 and TRBJ2-2; TCRdb selects TRBD1, and the lack of DNA leaves this call unchecked. The CDR3 length is 16 residues. CDR1 and CDR2 from the germline V gene are SGHNT and YENEEA. The chain's CDR3 is CASSPRAGENTGELFF.

The CDR3 protein is CASSQYGAEQYF. The gene calls are TRBV16 and TRBJ2-7; as DNA is missing, the TRBD1 call by TCRdb cannot be tested. Germline V gene lookup returns CDR1 KGHSY and CDR2 FQNENV. The CDR3 is 12 residues long.

The chain is built from TRBV5-1 and TRBJ2-5. CDR3 length: 14 amino acids. Germline CDR1 SGHRS, CDR2 YFSETQ. This CDR3 is CASRSSPVEETQYF. Using reference TRBV5-1 and TRBJ2-5 for the parts outside the CDR3, the full variable domain is KAGVTQTPRYLIKTRGQQVTLSCSPISGHRSVSWYQQTPGQGLQFLFEYFSETQRNKGNFPGRFSGRQFSNSRSEMNVSTLELGDSALYLCASRSSPVEETQYFGPGTRLLVL.

V and J are TRBV12-3 or TRBV12-4 and TRBJ2-7. CDR3 length equals 12 residues. CDR3 loop: CASSLLLGLWYF.